This entry concerns a single TCR beta chain. Its antigen remains unidentified. The source of the sample is a study of CD4+ T cells in melanoma. General study points: Reportedly, melanoma neoantigen-specific CD4+ T cells showed varied differentiation states. CD8+ T cell, macrophage and B cell function reportedly correlated with neoantigen-specific CD4+ T cells.

Method: immunoSEQ multiplex PCR; TCRdb's copy keeps in-frame clones and lacks some. The sample yields 50,000 to 60,000 clones, about 70% seen once. Looked up from germline, CDR1 is LNHDA and CDR2 is SQIVND (reference sequence). V shed 7 bases and J shed 7 bases, with 16 bases lying between them. The CDR3 runs 13 residues. This receptor was obtained from a human donor with melanoma. The sequenced sample consisted of tumor tissue. This chain uses TRBV19 with TRBJ1-1, with D possibly being TRBD1 (5 bases). CDR3 sequence reads: CASTPDSLNEAFF. The CDR3 DNA reads TGTGCCAGTACCCCCGACAGCCTAAATGAAGCTTTCTTT.